Listed here are 7 T cell receptor beta chains from one sample, sequenced in a study of Ad26.COV2.S vaccination and SARS-CoV-2 variants. Specified treatment: roughly 18 received Ad26.COV2.S at low or high dose, single or two shots; several received placebo; per-sample allocation not given. Repertoires come from day 63 after the first vaccine or placebo injection. Method: immunoSEQ multiplex PCR; TCRdb's copy keeps in-frame clones and lacks some. This table holds roughly 500,000 clones, around nine tenths found once. The sequencing used peripheral blood, collected in a trial of Ad26.COV2.S vaccine versus placebo. Receptors were obtained from a person between 18 and 59 years old who received the Ad26.COV2.S COVID-19 vaccine or a placebo.

This chain links TRBV29-1 with TRBJ1-2; D is unresolved. The CDR3 length is 12 residues. Trimming cost V 0 bases and J 8 bases, with 10 bases left between them. Per the germline V gene, CDR1 is SQVTM and CDR2 is ANQGSEA. CDR3 DNA: TGCAGCGTTGAAGAAGGCCGAGACGGCTACACCTTC. Its translation: CSVEEGRDGYTF.

The chain recombines TRBV25-1 with TRBJ2-3; the match to TRBD1 covers 7 bases. The germline gives CDR1 MGHDK, CDR2 SYGVNS. This CDR3 is built from 12 residues. V gave up 1 base and J gave up 11 bases; unmatched junction bases: 3. The CDR3 spells CASSESTGLQYF. CDR3 nucleotides: TGTGCCAGCAGTGAATCGACAGGGTTGCAGTATTTT.

Here the CDR3 reads CASSQDWDTTQYF. CDR3 DNA: TGTGCCAGCAGCCAAGACTGGGACACGACCCAGTACTTC. The V gene is TRBV6-5, the J gene TRBJ2-5; D is perhaps TRBD1 (6 bases). Germline loops: CDR1 MNHEY, CDR2 SVGAGI. The CDR3 is made up of 13 amino acids. Trimming shortened V by 6 bases and J by 7 bases, and 15 bases separated the two germline ends.

The chain is built from TRBV11-2 and TRBJ2-1; D is unclear. The CDR3 has 12 residues. The V end lost 4 bases, the J end lost 9 bases, and 10 bases lay between the germline ends. Germline V gives CDR1 SGHAT, CDR2 FQNNGV. CDR3 amino acids: CASSSRLREQFF. The CDR3 DNA follows: TGTGCCAGCAGCTCTCGACTCCGTGAGCAGTTCTTC.

The gene calls are TRBV2 and TRBJ1-6; D gene unclear. V lost 1 base, J lost 7 bases, and 11 bases lay in between. Germline values: CDR1 SNHLY, CDR2 FYNNEI. This CDR3 contains 15 residues. The CDR3 here is CASSEDQERNSPLHF. The CDR3, as DNA: TGTGCCAGCAGTGAAGACCAGGAGAGGAATTCACCCCTCCACTTT.

The rearrangement links TRBV5-1 to TRBJ2-2; D is undetermined. There are 13 residues in the CDR3. V was shortened by 4 bases and J by 3 bases, with 7 bases between the two germline ends. The germline V gene has CDR1 SGHRS and CDR2 YFSETQ. CDR3 region: CASSLRYTGELFF. Written as DNA, the CDR3 is TGCGCCAGCAGCCTCCGTTACACCGGGGAGCTGTTTTTT.

The gene calls are TRBV13 and TRBJ2-6; 9 bases are a match to TRBD1. The V and J ends lost 5 bases and 3 bases, in that order; junction bases with no gene match: 8. Germline assignment: CDR1 PRHDT and CDR2 FYEKMQ (reference sequence). The CDR3 contains 17 residues. CDR3 nucleotides: TGTGCCAGCAGCCCCTTAGGGACAGGGTATGGGGCCAACGTCCTGACTTTC. Translated: CASSPLGTGYGANVLTF.